The 26 T cell receptor beta chains below were found in one sample sequenced in a study of blood T cell repertoires in COVID-19. Profiling relied on immunoSEQ multiplex PCR, and the TCRdb table lists in-frame clones only, not all of them. The data contain around 290,000 clones, about 89% of them singletons. Specimen: PBMCs or T cells enriched from blood (not recorded which). These receptors came from a woman aged 18 to 35 who had recovered from COVID-19.

The CDR3 is CAISGLGRPTYNEQFF. The DNA for the CDR3 is TGTGCCATCAGTGGTCTGGGGCGACCCACCTACAATGAGCAGTTCTTC. The rearrangement links TRBV10-3 to TRBJ2-1, with D tentatively TRBD1 (5 bases). The CDR3 extends over 16 amino acids. V was shortened by 4 bases and J by 2 bases, with 15 bases between the two germline ends. Germline CDR1 and CDR2: ENHRY and SYGVKD.

J is TRBJ1-2 and V is TRBV3-1 (or the pseudogene TRBV3-2), with unresolved D. V lost 1 base and J 6 bases, leaving 12 bases between the germline ends. Germline CDR1 and CDR2: LGHDT and YNNKEL (reference sequence). This CDR3 comprises 14 residues. CDR3 region: CASSQVGRNHGYTF. CDR3 DNA sequence: TGTGCCAGCAGCCAAGTGGGCCGAAACCATGGCTACACCTTC.

The chain combines TRBV7-8 with TRBJ2-1, with 16 positions matching TRBD2. The germline CDR1 and CDR2 sequences are SGHVS and FQNEAQ. V gave up 5 bases and J gave up 8 bases; unmatched junction bases: 27. This CDR3 spans 23 amino acids. The CDR3: CASSLRRGTGGTSGRAEWYEQFF. The CDR3, as DNA: TGTGCCAGCAGCCTACGCAGGGGGACAGGCGGGACTAGCGGGAGGGCCGAGTGGTATGAGCAGTTCTTC.

DNA for the CDR3: TGTGCCAGCAGCTATATTCCCCACGGTCTTGAAGCTTTCTTT. Translated: CASSYIPHGLEAFF. The chain is built from TRBV7-9 and TRBJ1-1; D remains ambiguous. Deletions cut 4 bases from V and 7 bases from J, with 16 bases between. Looked up from germline, CDR1 is SEHNR and CDR2 is FQNEAQ (reference sequence). CDR3 length equals 14 residues.

This rearrangement joins TRBV14 to TRBJ2-7; TRBD1 matches 9 bases. The ends lost 1 base at V and 3 bases at J; junction bases unmatched: 10. Germline V gene sequence: CDR1 SGHDN, CDR2 FVKESK. The CDR3 runs to 17 residues. The CDR3 region has the DNA TGTGCCAGCAGCCAAGGGTTTGGGGACAGGGCTTACTACGAGCAGTACTTC. Residues: CASSQGFGDRAYYEQYF.

The chain recombines TRBV27 with TRBJ1-2, with a weak D call TRBD1 (5 bases). The V gene lost 7 bases and the J gene lost 5 bases, with 26 bases spanning the gap. The CDR3 runs 17 residues. Germline CDR1 MNHEY, CDR2 SMNVEV (reference sequence). DNA of the CDR3: TGTGCCAGCACCAAGACCCTCGGGGGACGGCTGATTTATGGCTACACCTTC. Translation gives CASTKTLGGRLIYGYTF.

The rearrangement uses TRBV4-3 and TRBJ2-3, with 10 bases that match TRBD2. This CDR3 comprises 21 residues. Trimming at V came to 0 bases and at J to 0 bases, leaving 15 bases not matched to a gene. Per the germline V gene, CDR1 is LGHNA and CDR2 is YSLEER. CDR3 coding DNA: TGCGCCAGCAGCCAAGACGATGAAAGGCTAGCGGGGGACTATAGCACAGATACGCAGTATTTT. Translating gives CASSQDDERLAGDYSTDTQYF.

The chain is built from TRBV4-3 and TRBJ2-3; the match to TRBD2 covers 14 bases. This CDR3 region has 18 residues. Losses at the gene ends were 0 bases for V and 5 bases for J; bases not matched to a gene: 7. Germline V CDR1 and CDR2: LGHNA, YSLEER. The CDR3 spells CASSQDVRLAGGRDTQYF. As DNA, the CDR3 is TGCGCCAGCAGCCAAGATGTTAGACTAGCGGGGGGGAGAGATACGCAGTATTTT.

J is TRBJ1-4 and V is TRBV27; D is unclear. Germline CDR1 MNHEY, CDR2 SMNVEV (reference sequence). Trimming cost V 8 bases and J 8 bases, with 15 bases left between them. The CDR3 consists of 13 residues. CDR3 bases: TGTGCCAGCCGAGGGTCCGCAGGCGAAAAACTGTTTTTT. Protein: CASRGSAGEKLFF.

A remark on this clone: This CDR3 is also generated by other DNA sequences in the sample. CDR3 nucleotide sequence: TGTGCCAGCAGCTTGGTCGCGGCCAACACCGGGGAGCTGTTTTTT. Protein: CASSLVAANTGELFF. This chain links TRBV5-6 with TRBJ2-2; no definite D call. The CDR3 runs to 15 residues. Germline V lookup: CDR1 SGHDT, CDR2 YYEEEE. The V gene lost 0 bases and the J gene lost 2 bases, with 8 bases spanning the gap.

This clone occurred once. The rearrangement links TRBV5-1 to TRBJ2-3, with TRBD2 matching over 9 bases. V dropped 3 bases and J dropped 0; count of bases not matched to a gene: 5. CDR1 and CDR2 (germline): SGHRS, YFSETQ. The CDR3 spans 16 residues. For the CDR3, the DNA is TGCGCCAGCAGCTATAGACTAGCGGAAAGCACAGATACGCAGTATTTT. The encoded protein is CASSYRLAESTDTQYF.

The V gene is TRBV5-1, the J gene TRBJ1-5; 10 nucleotides line up with TRBD1. Germline loops: CDR1 SGHRS, CDR2 YFSETQ. The CDR3 is made up of 15 amino acids. J was trimmed by 7 bases and V by 4 bases; bases with no gene match: 8. The CDR3 nucleotides read TGCGCCAGCAGCCCTGGACAGGGGGTAGGACAGCCCCAGCATTTT. Residues: CASSPGQGVGQPQHF.

This clone appeared a single time. The chain couples TRBV5-1 to TRBJ2-3; D call uncertain. V dropped 0 bases and J dropped 0 bases, with 8 bases sitting between them. Looked up from germline, CDR1 is SGHRS and CDR2 is YFSETQ. This CDR3 spans 15 amino acids. The DNA of the CDR3 is TGCGCCAGCAGCTTGGTCGTGGCTAGCACAGATACGCAGTATTTT. It yields the protein CASSLVVASTDTQYF.

This clone was counted a few times. The CDR3 region is CASSYFSGNTIYF. In DNA, the CDR3 is TGTGCCAGTAGTTACTTCTCTGGAAACACCATATATTTT. The chain uses TRBV19 and TRBJ1-3, with no clear D. V dropped 5 bases and J dropped 0 bases, with 5 bases sitting between them. Looked up from germline, CDR1 is LNHDA and CDR2 is SQIVND (reference sequence). This CDR3 comprises 13 residues.

DNA for the CDR3: TGTGCCTGGAGTCTTAGGGGCTCAGGCTATAATTCACCCCTCCACTTT. Protein product: CAWSLRGSGYNSPLHF. The rearrangement uses TRBV30 and TRBJ1-6; D possibly corresponds to TRBD1 (5 bases). In germline, CDR1 is GTSNPN, CDR2 SVGIG (reference sequence). Trimming took 2 bases from V and 3 from J, leaving 14 bases between them. This CDR3 spans 16 amino acids.

V usage is TRBV6-5 and J usage is TRBJ1-1; possible D gene TRBD1, 6 bases. The CDR3 runs 13 residues. Germline V gene lookup returns CDR1 MNHEY and CDR2 SVGAGI. V gave up 4 bases and J gave up 6 bases, with 12 bases separating them. CDR3 bases: TGTGCCAGCAGTTTAAACAGGGCTCCTGAAGCTTTCTTT. This gives the protein CASSLNRAPEAFF.

J is TRBJ2-7 and V is TRBV30, with a possible D match to TRBD1 (7 bases). Between the trimmed V and J ends, which lost 0 bases and 6 bases, there was a span of 21 bases. The germline CDR1 and CDR2 sequences are GTSNPN and SVGIG (reference sequence). This CDR3 spans 16 amino acids. As DNA, the CDR3 is TGTGCCTGGAGTGTTTTGGGCCCCACAGGGGAGGCCGAGCAGTACTTC. The encoded protein is CAWSVLGPTGEAEQYF.

The gene calls are TRBV9 and TRBJ2-1, with D perhaps TRBD1 (6 bases). V gave up 0 bases and J gave up 0 bases, with 10 bases separating them. The CDR3 is made up of 16 amino acids. CDR1 is SGDLS and CDR2 is YYNGEE in the germline V gene. The CDR3 spells CASSVGLQGSYNEQFF. CDR3 nucleotide sequence: TGTGCCAGCAGCGTAGGGTTACAGGGCTCCTACAATGAGCAGTTCTTC.

J is TRBJ2-1 and V is TRBV7-2; perhaps TRBD2 as D (5 bases). CDR3 length: 16 amino acids. Germline CDR1 reads SGHTA; CDR2 reads FQGNSA. Trimming took off 0 bases at V and 2 bases at J, with 11 bases between the two ends. CDR3 DNA: TGTGCCAGCAGCTTAGCGGCTGGGAGTACCTACAATGAGCAGTTCTTC. The encoded protein is CASSLAAGSTYNEQFF.

This clone is a singleton in its sample. The chain links TRBV30 to TRBJ1-2, with D unresolved. Germline CDR1 is GTSNPN and CDR2 is SVGIG (reference sequence). V was cut by 0 bases and J by 4 bases, with 12 bases left in between. The CDR3 has 14 amino acids. The CDR3 spells CAWSVLGVGYGYTF. CDR3 sequence (DNA): TGTGCCTGGAGTGTACTGGGAGTTGGCTATGGCTACACCTTC.

The chain employs TRBV11-3 and TRBJ1-2; possibly TRBD1 for D (5 bases). Between the trimmed V and J ends, which lost 5 bases and 2 bases, there was a span of 15 bases. The CDR3 runs 15 residues. Germline lookup yields CDR1 SGHNT and CDR2 YENEEA. DNA for the CDR3: TGTGCCAGCAGCCCGGTCGGGGGGTGGAACTATGGCTACACCTTC. Its protein product is CASSPVGGWNYGYTF.

The J gene is TRBJ2-1, the V gene TRBV7-3, with a possible D match to TRBD1 (7 bases). V was trimmed by 0 bases and J by 5 bases, leaving 14 bases between them. Germline values: CDR1 SGHTA, CDR2 FQGTGA. The length of the CDR3 is 16 residues. The CDR3 DNA reads TGTGCCAGCAGCTTAACGGGACAGCGGGTCGACAATGAGCAGTTCTTC. Amino acids: CASSLTGQRVDNEQFF.

The rearrangement joins TRBV20-1 to TRBJ2-1, with 10 bases that match TRBD2. With V trimmed by 3 bases and J by 6 bases, 14 bases remained unmatched. Germline assignment: CDR1 DFQATT and CDR2 SNEGSKA (reference sequence). The CDR3 is 17 amino acids. CDR3 DNA: TGCAGTGCTAGTGGAGGGCTAGCGGGAGAGGTGGTCAATGAGCAGTTCTTC. Protein sequence: CSASGGLAGEVVNEQFF.

The chain joins TRBV7-6 to TRBJ2-5; 10 bases align to TRBD2. Unmatched junction bases numbered 13, after V lost 2 bases and J lost 1 base. The CDR3 runs to 19 residues. Per germline, CDR1 SGHVS and CDR2 FNYEAQ. The CDR3 bases are TGTGCCAGCAGCTTAACCCCTCCAAGCGGGGGGGCCCCCCAAGAGACCCAGTACTTC. As protein: CASSLTPPSGGAPQETQYF.

This rearrangement joins TRBV3-1 (or the pseudogene TRBV3-2) to TRBJ1-2, with 7 bases fitting TRBD1. The germline V gene encodes CDR1 LGHDT and CDR2 YNNKEL (reference sequence). CDR3 length: 14 residues. The trim removed 2 bases at V and 6 bases at J, leaving 6 bases unmatched. DNA for the CDR3: TGTGCCAGCAGCCAACCGACAGGGCTCGATGGCTACACCTTC. Translation: CASSQPTGLDGYTF.

V and J are TRBV9 and TRBJ2-1, with TRBD1 identical over 7 bases. The CDR3 consists of 14 residues. The V gene end was trimmed by 4 bases and the J gene end by 7 bases; junction bases not matched to a gene: 8. Germline values: CDR1 SGDLS, CDR2 YYNGEE. CDR3 region: CASSPNRGTNEQFF. CDR3 bases: TGTGCCAGCAGCCCTAACAGGGGAACTAATGAGCAGTTCTTC.